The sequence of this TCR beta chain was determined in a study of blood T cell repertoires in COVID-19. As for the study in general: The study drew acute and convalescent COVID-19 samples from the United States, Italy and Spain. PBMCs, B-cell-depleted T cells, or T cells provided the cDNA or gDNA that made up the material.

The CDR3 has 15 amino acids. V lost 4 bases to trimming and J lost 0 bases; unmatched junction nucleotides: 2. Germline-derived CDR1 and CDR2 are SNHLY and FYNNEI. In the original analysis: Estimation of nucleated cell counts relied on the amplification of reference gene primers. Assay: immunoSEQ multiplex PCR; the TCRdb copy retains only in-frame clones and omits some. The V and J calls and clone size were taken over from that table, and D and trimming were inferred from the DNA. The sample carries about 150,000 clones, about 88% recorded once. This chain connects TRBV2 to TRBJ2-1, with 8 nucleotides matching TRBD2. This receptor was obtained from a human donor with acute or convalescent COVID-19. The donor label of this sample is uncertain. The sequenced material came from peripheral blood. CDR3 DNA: TGTGCCAGCAGTGTGGCGGGAGGCTCCTACAATGAGCAGTTCTTC. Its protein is CASSVAGGSYNEQFF.